This T cell receptor (beta chain) was found in a study of blood T cell repertoires in COVID-19. The overall study: The cDNA or gDNA used as material had been derived from T cells, B-cell-depleted T cells, or PBMCs.

Assay: immunoSEQ multiplex PCR; the TCRdb copy retains only in-frame clones and omits some. This table has roughly 180,000 clones, more than 70% appearing once. The ends were cut back, 3 bases at V and 8 bases at J, with 16 bases in the middle. The CDR3 length is 14 residues. Germline loops: CDR1 KGHSH, CDR2 LQKENI. The chain carries TRBV18 and TRBJ1-2; maybe TRBD1 (5 bases). Sequenced: peripheral blood. This receptor was obtained from a woman aged 55-69 years with acute or convalescent COVID-19. The CDR3 spells CASSPSGGDRGYTF. In DNA, the CDR3 is TGTGCCAGCTCACCGTCAGGAGGGGATCGAGGCTACACCTTC.